This T cell receptor (beta chain) was sequenced during a study of CD8+CD57+ T cells in acquired aplastic anemia. Study-wide context: The sorted CD4+ and CD8+ cells yielded an average about 3.3 ug of DNA. The study's findings and limits: A set of about 28 CD8+ CDR3 sequences was shared between patients and controls, and these sequences appeared highly expressed in patients.

As concerns this clonotype: What it binds is unknown.

All sequencing subjects had displayed CD8+CD57+ cell expansion on flow cytometry. Diagnosis of severe acquired aplastic anemia applied to all patients. Germline V gene lookup returns CDR1 LNHDA and CDR2 SQIVND (reference sequence). Trimming left V 5 bases short and J 9 bases short, with 17 bases between. The CDR3 contains 13 residues. Genomic DNA templated the TCR beta VDJ and CDR3 profiling. TCRdb passed the reads through MiXCR, listing each CDR3 protein once. Of about 290,000 distinct CDR3 sequences in the sample, 45% to 65% were seen once. The source of this sequence is a human donor with aplastic anemia. The gene calls are TRBV19 and TRBJ2-7, with a weak D call TRBD1 (5 bases). Input material: sorted CD4+, CD8+, or CD8+CD57+ T cells (not recorded which) from PBMCs. CDR3 sequence (DNA): TGTGCCAGTAGTTCGACTGGGGCTAGTGGGCAGTACTTC. Residues: CASSSTGASGQYF.